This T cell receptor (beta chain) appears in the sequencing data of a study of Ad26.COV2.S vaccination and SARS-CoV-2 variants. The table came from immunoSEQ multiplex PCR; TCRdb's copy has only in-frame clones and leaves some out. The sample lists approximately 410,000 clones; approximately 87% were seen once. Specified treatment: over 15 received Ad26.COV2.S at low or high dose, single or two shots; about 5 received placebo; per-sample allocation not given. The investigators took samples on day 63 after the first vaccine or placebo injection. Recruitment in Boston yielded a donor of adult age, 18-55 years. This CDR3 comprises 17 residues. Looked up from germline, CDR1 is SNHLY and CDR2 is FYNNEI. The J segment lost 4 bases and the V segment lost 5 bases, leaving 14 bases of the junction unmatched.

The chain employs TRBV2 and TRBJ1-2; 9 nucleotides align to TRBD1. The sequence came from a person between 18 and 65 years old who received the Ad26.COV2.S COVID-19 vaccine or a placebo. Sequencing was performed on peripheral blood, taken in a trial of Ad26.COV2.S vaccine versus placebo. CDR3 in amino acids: CASSSTRDRVEGYGYTF. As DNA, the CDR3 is TGTGCCAGCAGTTCTACCCGGGACAGGGTCGAAGGCTATGGCTACACCTTC.